This TCR beta chain was retrieved from a study of control samples from healthy donors and cancer patients. Assay used: immunoSEQ multiplex PCR; TCRdb lists only in-frame clones, some missing. The table has more than 100,000 clones, 90% to 95% seen once. This CDR3 comprises 16 residues. Between the trimmed V and J ends, which lost 2 bases and 0 bases, there was a span of 13 bases. CDR1 is SGHTA, CDR2 FQGNSA, per germline. The source is a woman between 18 and 29 years old in good health. The sequencing input was blood. V usage is TRBV7-2 and J usage is TRBJ1-2, with D unclear. In nucleotides, the CDR3 is TGTGCCAGCAGCTTAATCGGGAGATTAGCTAACTATGGCTACACCTTC. Encoded protein: CASSLIGRLANYGYTF.